This T cell receptor (beta chain) was captured by sequencing in a study of blood T cell repertoires in COVID-19. Study-level background: COVID-19 samples, acute and convalescent, were from the United States, Italy and Spain.

This table comes from immunoSEQ multiplex PCR, and its TCRdb copy is limited to in-frame clones, with some not included. The sample gives over 400,000 clones, 70% to 90% of which show up once; 3% to 3.5% is in the top ten. Germline CDR1 is GTSNPN and CDR2 is SVGIG (reference sequence). The CDR3 consists of 14 residues. Trimming cost V 0 bases and J 2 bases, with 10 bases left between them. Source material: peripheral blood. The V gene is TRBV30, the J gene TRBJ1-2, with D unresolved. This TCR was recovered from a human donor in a cohort sampled during active COVID-19. The CDR3 coding sequence is TGTGCCTGGAGTGTACTGAACGAAAACTATGGCTACACCTTC. This codes for CAWSVLNENYGYTF.